The 17 T cell receptor beta chains below were found in one sample sequenced in a study of response to subunit inactivated influenza vaccine. TCRdb redid the calling of the RT-PCR reads with MiXCR, one entry per CDR3 protein. Among about 480,000 distinct CDR3 sequences listed, 9.5% to 13% were seen once. This specimen was PBMCs from blood, taken more than 35 days after vaccination. The receptors were gathered from a man aged 50 to 60 who received an inactivated influenza vaccine.

The genes are TRBV5-1 and TRBJ2-5; 8 nucleotides line up with TRBD2. CDR1 and CDR2 (germline): SGHRS, YFSETQ. J was trimmed by 3 bases and V by 4 bases; bases with no gene match: 11. This CDR3 spans 16 amino acids. The CDR3 region is CASSDGASGRKETQYF. The CDR3 DNA sequence: TGCGCCAGCAGCGATGGTGCTAGCGGGCGAAAAGAGACCCAGTACTTC.

The chain employs TRBV14 and TRBJ2-7; 9 bases are shared with TRBD2. Germline V CDR1 and CDR2: SGHDN, FVKESK. The trim removed 1 base at V and 5 bases at J, leaving 6 bases unmatched. CDR3 length: 15 amino acids. The CDR3 nucleotides are TGTGCCAGCAGCCAAGTGGAGGCGGGAGGGAACGAGCAGTACTTC. This sequence encodes CASSQVEAGGNEQYF.

About this clonotype: A junction end diverges from the germline sequence, so it may reflect a read error. The chain carries TRBV20-1 and TRBJ2-3, with 7 bases matching TRBD2. The germline CDR1 and CDR2 sequences are DFQATT and SNEGSKA (reference sequence). The CDR3 sequence is 12 residues long. The chain's CDR3 is CSGGGITDTHYF. The CDR3 DNA reads TGCAGTGGCGGGGGAATCACAGATACGCACTATTTT.

This clonotype was seen at least ten times. The chain uses TRBV6-5 and TRBJ2-7, with D tentatively TRBD2 (5 bases). Trimming removed 4 bases from V and 6 bases from J, with 13 bases in between. The CDR3 extends over 13 amino acids. Germline lookup yields CDR1 MNHEY and CDR2 SVGAGI. Here the CDR3 reads CASSLVYGVEQYF. The CDR3 DNA follows: TGTGCCAGCAGTTTGGTATACGGGGTCGAGCAGTACTTC.

The rearrangement joins TRBV27 to TRBJ1-6; D remains ambiguous. V was cut by 6 bases and J by 0 bases, with 6 bases left in between. From germline, CDR1 is MNHEY and CDR2 SMNVEV (reference sequence). The CDR3 is made up of 14 amino acids. Written as DNA, the CDR3 is TGTGCCAGCAGGGTTGGCTCCTATAATTCACCCCTCCACTTT. As protein: CASRVGSYNSPLHF.

This clonotype was recorded at least ten times. V is TRBV6-2 or TRBV6-3 and J is TRBJ2-2; 7 nucleotides line up with TRBD2. The V gene's germline CDR1 is MNHEY and CDR2 SVGEGT. Trimming removed 6 bases from V and 4 bases from J; junction bases left unmatched: 2. The CDR3 sequence is 13 residues long. DNA of the CDR3: TGTGCCAGCAGGGCTAGCGGCACCGGGGAGCTGTTTTTT. It is translated as CASRASGTGELFF.

This clonotype was counted at least ten times. V is TRBV3-1 and J is TRBJ2-3; D is undetermined. V was trimmed by 0 bases and J by 5 bases, leaving 6 bases between them. CDR3 size: 13 residues. CDR1 and CDR2 from the germline V gene are LGHDT and YNNKEL (reference sequence). The CDR3 loop is CASSQDSEDTQYF. The CDR3 nucleotides are TGTGCCAGCAGCCAAGATTCCGAAGATACGCAGTATTTT.

The chain recombines TRBV28 with TRBJ2-6; D may be TRBD1 or TRBD2 (5 bases each). The CDR3 covers 16 residues. Germline V lookup: CDR1 MDHEN, CDR2 SYDVKM. V was clipped by 7 bases and J by 0 bases, with 13 bases between them. The DNA for the CDR3 is TGTGCCAGCATGGGGGTTAAGTTCTCTGGGGCCAACGTCCTGACTTTC. Its protein is CASMGVKFSGANVLTF.

This clonotype has just a few counts. The V and J genes are TRBV7-2 and TRBJ1-2; TRBD1 might be the D (6 bases). In germline, CDR1 is SGHTA, CDR2 FQGNSA. This CDR3 is built from 13 residues. The V end was cut by 6 bases, the J end by 8 bases, with 16 bases between. The CDR3 region is CASSRDITQGYTF. In DNA, the CDR3 is TGTGCCAGCAGTCGGGACATCACTCAAGGCTACACCTTC.

This clonotype has more than one count but fewer than ten. CDR3 region: CSARDPWGLAVETQYF. For the CDR3, the DNA is TGCAGTGCTAGAGATCCGTGGGGACTAGCGGTCGAAACGCAGTATTTT. The chain joins TRBV20-1 to TRBJ2-3; TRBD2 matches 11 bases. Germline V CDR1 and CDR2: DFQATT, SNEGSKA (reference sequence). J lost 9 bases, V lost 0 bases, and 11 bases had no gene match. This CDR3 comprises 16 residues.

This chain uses TRBV20-1 with TRBJ2-3; 12 bases map to TRBD2. In germline, CDR1 is DFQATT, CDR2 SNEGSKA (reference sequence). V lost 2 bases, J lost 6 bases, and 15 bases stayed unmatched. There are 18 residues in the CDR3. The CDR3 is CSARPGRTSGTLRDTQYF. The CDR3 DNA follows: TGCAGTGCTAGACCAGGACGGACTAGCGGGACCCTTCGGGATACGCAGTATTTT.

This clonotype was observed many times. The V and J genes are TRBV18 and TRBJ2-1, with D possibly TRBD1 on 6 matching bases. The CDR3 covers 14 residues. CDR1 and CDR2 from the germline V gene are KGHSH and LQKENI. Trimming removed 4 bases at V and 4 bases at J, with 11 bases between. CDR3 region: CASSRQGLYNEQFF. The CDR3 coding sequence is TGTGCCAGCTCACGCCAGGGGCTTTACAATGAGCAGTTCTTC.

CDR3 bases: TGCAGTGGGGGACTAGCGGGCGAGCAGTACTTC. Translated, it gives CSGGLAGEQYF. The V gene is TRBV20-1, the J gene TRBJ2-7; 12 bases agree with TRBD2. J lost 6 bases, V lost 7 bases, and 1 base had no gene match. The germline V gene has CDR1 DFQATT and CDR2 SNEGSKA (reference sequence). The CDR3 runs 11 residues.

This clonotype was seen repeatedly, ten times or more. The rearrangement uses TRBV2 and TRBJ1-2; 8 bases match TRBD1. Germline CDR1 is SNHLY and CDR2 is FYNNEI. CDR3 length: 15 amino acids. V lost 6 bases, J lost 4 bases, and 10 bases stayed unmatched. In DNA, the CDR3 is TGTGCCAGCAGGAGCGGGACAGGAGCCTTCTATGGCTACACCTTC. This gives the protein CASRSGTGAFYGYTF. The variable domain in full, completed from reference TRBV2 and TRBJ1-2, reads EPEVTQTPSHQVTQMGQEVILRCVPISNHLYFYWYRQILGQKVEFLVSFYNNEISEKSEIFDDQFSVERPDGSNFTLKIRSTKLEDSAMYFCASRSGTGAFYGYTFGSGTRLTVV.

This chain uses TRBV11-2 with TRBJ2-3, with 13 bases that match TRBD2. Trimming cost V 4 bases and J 6 bases; bases outside gene matches: 7. The CDR3 covers 16 residues. Per the germline V gene, CDR1 is SGHAT and CDR2 is FQNNGV. CDR3 region: CASSSGLAGVGDTQYF. The DNA of the CDR3 is TGTGCCAGCAGCTCAGGACTAGCGGGAGTTGGGGATACGCAGTATTTT.

This clonotype was seen only a few times. The chain uses TRBV10-3 and TRBJ2-1, with 16 bases identical to TRBD2. The CDR3 has 15 residues. V dropped 6 bases and J dropped 6; count of bases not matched to a gene: 2. Germline V lookup: CDR1 ENHRY, CDR2 SYGVKD. The CDR3 loop is CAISGTSGRGNEQFF. The CDR3 nucleotides are TGTGCCATCAGCGGGACTAGCGGGAGGGGCAATGAGCAGTTCTTC.

The chain carries TRBV29-1 and TRBJ1-1; perhaps TRBD1 as D (5 bases). Per the germline V gene, CDR1 is SQVTM and CDR2 is ANQGSEA. The CDR3 contains 12 residues. Deletions cut 7 bases from V and 7 bases from J, with 16 bases between. CDR3 loop: CSALDNGSEAFF. As DNA, the CDR3 is TGCAGCGCCCTGGACAATGGGAGTGAAGCTTTCTTT.